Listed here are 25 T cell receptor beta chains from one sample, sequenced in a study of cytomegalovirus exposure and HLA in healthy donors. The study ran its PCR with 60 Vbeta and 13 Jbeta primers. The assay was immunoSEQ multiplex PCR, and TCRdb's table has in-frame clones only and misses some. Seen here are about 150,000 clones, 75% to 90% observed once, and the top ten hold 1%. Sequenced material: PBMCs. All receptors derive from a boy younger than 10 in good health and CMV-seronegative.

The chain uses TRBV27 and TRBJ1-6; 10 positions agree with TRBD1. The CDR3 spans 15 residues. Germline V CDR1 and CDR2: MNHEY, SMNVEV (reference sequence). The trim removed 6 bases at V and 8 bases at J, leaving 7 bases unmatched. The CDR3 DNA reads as TGTGCCAGCAGACCCCCGACAGGGGGCCATTCACCCCTCCACTTT. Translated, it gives CASRPPTGGHSPLHF.

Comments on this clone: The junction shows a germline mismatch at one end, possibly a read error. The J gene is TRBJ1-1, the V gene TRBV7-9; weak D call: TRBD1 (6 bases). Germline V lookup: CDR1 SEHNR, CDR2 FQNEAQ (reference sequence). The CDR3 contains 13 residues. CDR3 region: CSSSPPDRTEAFF. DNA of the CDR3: TGTTCCAGCAGCCCCCCCGACAGGACTGAAGCTTTCTTT.

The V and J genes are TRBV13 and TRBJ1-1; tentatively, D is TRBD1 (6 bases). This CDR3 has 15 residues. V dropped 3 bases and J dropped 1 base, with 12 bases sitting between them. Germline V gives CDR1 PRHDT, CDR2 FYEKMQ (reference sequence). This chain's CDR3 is CASSLDRAANTEAFF. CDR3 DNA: TGTGCCAGCAGCTTGGACAGAGCGGCGAACACTGAAGCTTTCTTT.

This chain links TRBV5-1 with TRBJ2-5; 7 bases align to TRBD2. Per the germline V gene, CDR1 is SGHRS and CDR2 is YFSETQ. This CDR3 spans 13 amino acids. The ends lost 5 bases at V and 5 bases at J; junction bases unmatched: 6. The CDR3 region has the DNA TGCGCCAGCAGTGGGGGGGATCGGGAGACCCAGTACTTC. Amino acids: CASSGGDRETQYF. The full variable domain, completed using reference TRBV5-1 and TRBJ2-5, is KAGVTQTPRYLIKTRGQQVTLSCSPISGHRSVSWYQQTPGQGLQFLFEYFSETQRNKGNFPGRFSGRQFSNSRSEMNVSTLELGDSALYLCASSGGDRETQYFGPGTRLLVL.

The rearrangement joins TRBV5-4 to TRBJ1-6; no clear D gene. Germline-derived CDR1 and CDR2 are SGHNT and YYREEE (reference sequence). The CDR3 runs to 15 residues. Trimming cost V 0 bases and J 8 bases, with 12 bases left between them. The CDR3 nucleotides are TGTGCCAGCAGCTTGGATGGACGGGGATATTCACCCCTCCACTTT. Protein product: CASSLDGRGYSPLHF. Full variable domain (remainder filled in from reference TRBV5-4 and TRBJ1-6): ETGVTQSPTHLIKTRGQQVTLRCSSQSGHNTVSWYQQALGQGPQFIFQYYREEENGRGNFPPRFSGLQFPNYSSELNVNALELDDSALYLCASSLDGRGYSPLHFGNGTRLTVT.

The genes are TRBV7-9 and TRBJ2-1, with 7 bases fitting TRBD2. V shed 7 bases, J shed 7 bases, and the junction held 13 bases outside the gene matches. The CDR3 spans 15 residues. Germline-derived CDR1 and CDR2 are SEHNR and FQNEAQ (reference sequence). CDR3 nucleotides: TGTGCCAGCACCACGTGGGACGAAGCGGGAAATGAGCAGTTCTTC. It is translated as CASTTWDEAGNEQFF.

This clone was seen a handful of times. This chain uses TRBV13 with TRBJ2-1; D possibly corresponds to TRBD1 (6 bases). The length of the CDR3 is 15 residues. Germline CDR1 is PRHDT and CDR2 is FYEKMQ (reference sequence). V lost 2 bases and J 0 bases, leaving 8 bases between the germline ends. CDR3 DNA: TGTGCCAGCAGCTTAAGGGGGAGCTCCTACAATGAGCAGTTCTTC. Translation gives CASSLRGSSYNEQFF. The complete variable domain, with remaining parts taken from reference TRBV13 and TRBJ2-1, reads AAGVIQSPRHLIKEKRETATLKCYPIPRHDTVYWYQQGPGQDPQFLISFYEKMQSDKGSIPDRFSAQQFSDYHSELNMSSLELGDSALYFCASSLRGSSYNEQFFGPGTRLTVL.

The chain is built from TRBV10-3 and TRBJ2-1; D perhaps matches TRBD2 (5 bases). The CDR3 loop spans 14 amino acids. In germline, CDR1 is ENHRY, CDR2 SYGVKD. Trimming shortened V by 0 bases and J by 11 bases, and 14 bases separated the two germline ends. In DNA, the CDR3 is TGTGCCATCAGTGAGTCGTCTAGCCAATCTCAGCAGTTCTTC. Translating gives CAISESSSQSQQFF.

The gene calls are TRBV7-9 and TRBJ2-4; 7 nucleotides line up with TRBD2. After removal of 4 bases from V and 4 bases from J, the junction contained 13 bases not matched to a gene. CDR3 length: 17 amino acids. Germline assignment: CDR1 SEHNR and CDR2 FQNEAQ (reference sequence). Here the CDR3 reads CASSSAEGGPKKNIQYF. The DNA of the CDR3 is TGTGCCAGCAGCTCCGCCGAGGGAGGGCCGAAAAAAAACATTCAGTACTTC. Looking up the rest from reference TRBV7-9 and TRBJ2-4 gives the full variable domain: DTGVSQNPRHKITKRGQNVTFRCDPISEHNRLYWYRQTLGQGPEFLTYFQNEAQLEKSRLLSDRFSAERPKGSFSTLEIQRTEQGDSAMYLCASSSAEGGPKKNIQYFGAGTRLSVL.

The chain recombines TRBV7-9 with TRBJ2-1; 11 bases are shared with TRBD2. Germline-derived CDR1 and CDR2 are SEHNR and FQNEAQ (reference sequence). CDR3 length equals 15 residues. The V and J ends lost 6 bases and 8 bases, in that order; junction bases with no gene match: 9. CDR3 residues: CASRPLAGGSDEQFF. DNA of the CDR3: TGTGCCAGCAGACCCTTAGCGGGAGGGTCGGATGAGCAGTTCTTC.

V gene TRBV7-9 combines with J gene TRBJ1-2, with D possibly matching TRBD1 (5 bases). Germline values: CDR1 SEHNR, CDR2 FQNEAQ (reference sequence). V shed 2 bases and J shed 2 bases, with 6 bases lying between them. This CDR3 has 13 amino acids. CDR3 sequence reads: CASSLPGNYGYTF. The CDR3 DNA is TGTGCCAGCAGCTTACCAGGGAACTATGGCTACACCTTC.

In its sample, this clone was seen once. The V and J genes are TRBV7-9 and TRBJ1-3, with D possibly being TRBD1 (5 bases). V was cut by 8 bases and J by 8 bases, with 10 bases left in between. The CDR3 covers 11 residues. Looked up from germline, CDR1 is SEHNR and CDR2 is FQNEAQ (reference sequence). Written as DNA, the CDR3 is TGTGCCAGCGGGGCGATAGACACCATATATTTT. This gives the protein CASGAIDTIYF.

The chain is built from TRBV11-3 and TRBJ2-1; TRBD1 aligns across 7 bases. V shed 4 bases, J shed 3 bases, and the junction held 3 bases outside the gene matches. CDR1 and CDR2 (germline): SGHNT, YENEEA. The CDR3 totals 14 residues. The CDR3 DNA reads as TGTGCCAGCAGCTCGGGACAGAGCTACAATGAGCAGTTCTTC. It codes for CASSSGQSYNEQFF.

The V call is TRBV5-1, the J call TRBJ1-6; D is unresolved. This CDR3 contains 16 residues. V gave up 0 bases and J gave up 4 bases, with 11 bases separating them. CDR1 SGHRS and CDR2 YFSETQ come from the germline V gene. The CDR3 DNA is TGCGCCAGCAGCTTGGACGCGGGCCCGTATAATTCACCCCTCCACTTT. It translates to CASSLDAGPYNSPLHF.

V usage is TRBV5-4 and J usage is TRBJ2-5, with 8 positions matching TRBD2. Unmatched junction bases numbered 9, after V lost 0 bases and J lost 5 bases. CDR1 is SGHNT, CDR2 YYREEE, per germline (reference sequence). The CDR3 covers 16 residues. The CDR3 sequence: CASSLGRGGGVETQYF. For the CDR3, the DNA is TGTGCCAGCAGCTTGGGTCGGGGGGGCGGCGTGGAGACCCAGTACTTC.

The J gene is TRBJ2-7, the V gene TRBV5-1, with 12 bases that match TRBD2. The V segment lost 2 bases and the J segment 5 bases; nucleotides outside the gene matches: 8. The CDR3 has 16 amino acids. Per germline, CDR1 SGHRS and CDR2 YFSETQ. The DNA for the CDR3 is TGCGCCAGCAGCTTACCTTCTAGCGGGAGGGACAACGAGCAGTACTTC. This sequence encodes CASSLPSSGRDNEQYF.

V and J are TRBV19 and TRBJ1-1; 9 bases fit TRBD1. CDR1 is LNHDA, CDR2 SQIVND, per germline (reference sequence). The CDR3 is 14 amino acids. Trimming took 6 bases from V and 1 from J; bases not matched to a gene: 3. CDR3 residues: CASRIQGANTEAFF. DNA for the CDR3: TGTGCCAGTAGGATACAGGGGGCGAACACTGAAGCTTTCTTT.

The CDR3 loop is CASSLNPGLAPGELFF. CDR3 coding DNA: TGTGCCAGCAGCTTGAATCCGGGACTAGCGCCCGGGGAGCTGTTTTTT. The chain has TRBV7-6 and TRBJ2-2; 10 bases are a match to TRBD2. The CDR3 spans 16 residues. Losses at the gene ends were 3 bases for V and 6 bases for J; bases not matched to a gene: 7. From germline, CDR1 is SGHVS and CDR2 FNYEAQ.

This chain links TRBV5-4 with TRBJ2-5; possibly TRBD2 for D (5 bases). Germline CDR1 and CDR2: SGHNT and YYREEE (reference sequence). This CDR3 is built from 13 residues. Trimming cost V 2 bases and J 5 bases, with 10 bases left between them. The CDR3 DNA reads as TGTGCCAGCAGCTTCGAGGGTAGCGAGACCCAGTACTTC. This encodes CASSFEGSETQYF.

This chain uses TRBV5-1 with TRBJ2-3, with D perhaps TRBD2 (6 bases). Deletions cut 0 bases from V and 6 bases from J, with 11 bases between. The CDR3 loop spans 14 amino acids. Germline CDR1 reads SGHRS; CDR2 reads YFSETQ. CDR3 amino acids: CASSLASRGDTQYF. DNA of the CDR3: TGCGCCAGCAGCTTGGCGAGCCGGGGGGATACGCAGTATTTT.

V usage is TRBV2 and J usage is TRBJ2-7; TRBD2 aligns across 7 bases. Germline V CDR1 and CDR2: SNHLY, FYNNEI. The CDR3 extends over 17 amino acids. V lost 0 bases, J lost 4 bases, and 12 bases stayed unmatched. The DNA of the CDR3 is TGTGCCAGCAGTGAAGCGGGAGGGGTAGTAAGAACGTACGAGCAGTACTTC. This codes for CASSEAGGVVRTYEQYF.

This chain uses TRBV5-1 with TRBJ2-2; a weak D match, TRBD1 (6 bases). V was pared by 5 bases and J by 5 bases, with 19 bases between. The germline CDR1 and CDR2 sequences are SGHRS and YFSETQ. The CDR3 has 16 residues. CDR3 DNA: TGCGCCAGCAGTCCGGTCCGAGTCAGGGGAACCGGGGAGCTGTTTTTT. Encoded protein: CASSPVRVRGTGELFF.

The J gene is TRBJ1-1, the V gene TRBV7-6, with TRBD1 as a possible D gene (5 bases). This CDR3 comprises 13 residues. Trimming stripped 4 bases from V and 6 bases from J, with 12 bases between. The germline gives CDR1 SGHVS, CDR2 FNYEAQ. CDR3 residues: CASSSPRVAEAFF. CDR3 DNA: TGTGCCAGCAGCTCACCCAGGGTAGCTGAAGCTTTCTTT.

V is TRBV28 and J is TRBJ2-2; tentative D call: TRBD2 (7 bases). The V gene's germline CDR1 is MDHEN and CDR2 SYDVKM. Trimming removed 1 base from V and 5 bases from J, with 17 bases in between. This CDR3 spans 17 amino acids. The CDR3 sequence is CASSLLGGARRTGELFF. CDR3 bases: TGTGCCAGCAGTTTATTGGGGGGGGCTCGGCGTACCGGGGAGCTGTTTTTT.

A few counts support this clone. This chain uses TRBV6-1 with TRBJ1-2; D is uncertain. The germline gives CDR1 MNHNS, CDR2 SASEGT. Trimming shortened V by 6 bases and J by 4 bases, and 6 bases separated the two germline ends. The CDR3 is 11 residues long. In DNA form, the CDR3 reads TGTGCCAGCAGGAGTCCCTATGGCTACACCTTC. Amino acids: CASRSPYGYTF.